The rows below give T cell receptor beta chains drawn from one sample of a study of OX40 agonist ivuxolimab in advanced cancers. Sequenced by immunoSEQ multiplex PCR; TCRdb stores in-frame clones only, minus some. The sample holds 7,500 to 8,500 clones, roughly 90% seen once. The specimen comprised CD4+ or CD8+ T cells sorted from blood, sampled in a trial of the OX40 agonist ivuxolimab. These receptors all come from an adult with an advanced solid tumor such as melanoma, head and neck, liver or kidney cancer. Both conserved end residues are trimmed from each CDR3. The D gene is left open where the match is weak.

v_call d_call cdr3_aa
TRBV28 NA ASSTADNPRTHTDTQY
TRBV19 NA ASTTTRQSSNQPQH
TRBV9 NA ASSVAYRAGNTGELF
TRBV28 NA ASSLALSTDTQY
TRBV27 NA ASSLSRAGNTEAF
TRBV4-1 TRBD1 ASSQGQGANEQF
TRBV27 NA ASSQGTALNEQF
TRBV5-1 TRBD2 ASSFPRNSSGWGTYNEQF
TRBV6-9 NA ASSLDQPQH
TRBV30 NA AWRDSPSGDYEQY
TRBV4-1 NA ASSQTPPGRNTEAF
TRBV7-8 NA ASSLTSGAGDTQY
TRBV2 NA ASHSSYEQY
TRBV19 NA ASSIASGGSYEQY
TRBV29-1 NA SVEGETGELF
TRBV27 NA ASSFVGSGWANVLT
TRBV7-6 NA ASSLMRETQY
TRBV7-8 TRBD1 ASSYRQGTYEQY
TRBV7-6 NA ASSLGSGTAYSDEQF
TRBV6-1 TRBD1 ASSEVTGASTDTQY
TRBV6-5 NA ASGLGSTNEKLF
TRBV6-1 NA ASSPSRGLTYEQY
TRBV30 NA AWSVAQNTEAF
TRBV11-1 NA ASSWNSWNEQF
TRBV6-5 NA ASALTGGNEQF
TRBV4-1 NA ASSQVENEQY
TRBV27 NA ASSSPGTGWDEQY
TRBV5-1 NA ASSFAPYTEAF
TRBV7-2 TRBD1 ASSPRQGISEAGANVLT
TRBV6-5 TRBD2 ASTHLAGDTGELF